The 13 T cell receptor beta chains below come from one sample, sequenced in a study of regulatory T cells in long-lasting Graves disease. Building the TCR beta libraries relied on iRepertoire HTBI primers, and CDR3 regions underwent Arm-PCR. Via MiXCR, TCRdb re-called the multiplex PCR reads, giving one row per CDR3 protein. There are about 560,000 distinct CDR3 sequences in the sample; about 16% occur only once, and approximately 12% lies in the top ten. Described time point: newly diagnosed GD, antithyroid drugs for less than 3 months. Following extraction of RNA from PBMCs, that RNA was used to make the TCR library. These data are also associated with another study on T cells in Graves' hyperthyroidism and ophthalmopathy.

Material: peripheral blood mononuclear cells (PBMCs), obtained at new diagnosis, from a patient treated with antithyroid drugs. The receptors were sampled from a young man with Graves disease.

This clonotype has just a few counts. The chain links TRBV20-1 to TRBJ2-7, with 8 nucleotides matching TRBD2. CDR3 length equals 15 residues. Per the germline V gene, CDR1 is DFQATT and CDR2 is SNEGSKA (reference sequence). With V trimmed by 5 bases and J by 6 bases, 15 bases remained unmatched. CDR3 amino acids: CSAQHEGREVSEQYF. In nucleotides, the CDR3 is TGCAGTGCTCAACACGAGGGGCGGGAGGTGAGCGAGCAGTACTTC.

This clonotype was found many times. This CDR3 is CASSFSGSNEQFF. The DNA of the CDR3 is TGTGCCAGCAGTTTCTCGGGGAGTAATGAGCAGTTCTTC. The chain combines TRBV12-3 or TRBV12-4 with TRBJ2-1, with D perhaps matching TRBD2 (5 bases). The V end was cut by 3 bases, the J end by 7 bases, with 10 bases between. The CDR3 extends over 13 amino acids.

The table lists this clonotype with a few counts. V and J are TRBV30 and TRBJ1-6; tentative D call: TRBD1 (5 bases). V was shortened by 1 base and J by 2 bases, with 9 bases between the two germline ends. The CDR3 contains 15 residues. The germline V gene encodes CDR1 GTSNPN and CDR2 SVGIG (reference sequence). CDR3 DNA: TGTGCCTGGAGTGGGGGGGTCGCCTATAATTCACCCCTCCACTTT. It translates to CAWSGGVAYNSPLHF.

The rearrangement links TRBV6-2 or TRBV6-3 to TRBJ2-5; D perhaps matches TRBD1 (5 bases). Germline lookup yields CDR1 MNHEY and CDR2 SVGEGT. This CDR3 is 14 amino acids long. Trimming removed 5 bases from V and 2 bases from J, with 12 bases in between. CDR3 loop: CASSEGATQETQYF. The CDR3 DNA is TGTGCCAGCAGTGAAGGGGCAACGCAAGAGACCCAGTACTTC.

The rearrangement uses TRBV13 and TRBJ2-2; D ambiguous. This CDR3 is 16 amino acids long. V was shortened by 1 base and J by 4 bases, with 13 bases between the two germline ends. Per germline, CDR1 PRHDT and CDR2 FYEKMQ (reference sequence). The CDR3 bases are TGTGCCAGCAGCTTAGTGGAAGGCCGAGTCACCGGGGAGCTGTTTTTT. Amino acids: CASSLVEGRVTGELFF.

Many counts were recorded for this clonotype. This rearrangement joins TRBV28 to TRBJ1-1; D ambiguous. The CDR3 is made up of 13 amino acids. CDR1 is MDHEN and CDR2 is SYDVKM in the germline V gene. Trimming pared 2 bases from V and 3 bases from J, leaving 7 bases between. The CDR3 nucleotides are TGTGCCAGCAGTTTAGATCCGTACACTGAAGCTTTCTTT. Translated, it gives CASSLDPYTEAFF.

For this clonotype: Its ends do not fully match the called genes, so a read error is possible. The chain carries TRBV3-1 and TRBJ2-2, with D perhaps TRBD2 (5 bases). Looked up from germline, CDR1 is LGHDT and CDR2 is YNNKEL (reference sequence). This CDR3 is 12 amino acids long. As DNA, the CDR3 is TGTGCCAGCAGCCAAGATCGAAGGACTCAAGAATTT. As protein: CASSQDRRTQEF.

This clonotype was observed many times. V gene TRBV5-1 combines with J gene TRBJ2-5; D may be TRBD2 (6 bases). Germline CDR1 is SGHRS and CDR2 is YFSETQ. V was clipped by 2 bases and J by 3 bases, with 11 bases between them. The CDR3 contains 14 residues. The CDR3 protein is CASSFGDFEETQYF. The CDR3 DNA is TGCGCCAGCAGCTTTGGGGACTTTGAAGAGACCCAGTACTTC.

V usage is TRBV4-2 and J usage is TRBJ2-7; D might be TRBD1 (5 bases). Trimming cost V 1 base and J 0 bases, with 10 bases left between them. From germline, CDR1 is LGHNA and CDR2 YNFKEQ. The CDR3 consists of 15 residues. The CDR3 DNA is TGTGCCAGCAGCCAAGGCAGCAGGGTCTCCTACGAGCAGTACTTC. Protein sequence: CASSQGSRVSYEQYF.

This clonotype was recorded a few times. This chain uses TRBV3-1 with TRBJ1-1, with no clear D. Germline V gene lookup returns CDR1 LGHDT and CDR2 YNNKEL (reference sequence). This CDR3 contains 15 residues. Trimming removed 0 bases from V and 4 bases from J, with 12 bases in between. As DNA, the CDR3 is TGTGCCAGCAGCCAAGATTGGAGGGTGGGCACTGAAGCTTTCTTT. This translates into CASSQDWRVGTEAFF.

The V call is TRBV7-8, the J call TRBJ2-3; 9 positions agree with TRBD1. CDR1 SGHVS and CDR2 FQNEAQ come from the germline V gene. This CDR3 has 15 residues. V was clipped by 5 bases and J by 2 bases; unmatched bases: 5. The CDR3 is CASSTRTGVTDTQYF. DNA of the CDR3: TGTGCCAGCAGCACTCGGACAGGGGTCACAGATACGCAGTATTTT.

For the CDR3, the DNA is TGTGCCAGCAGACCCAGGGGAGGCGCTGAAGCTTTCTTT. It specifies CASRPRGGAEAFF. The V call is TRBV6-1, the J call TRBJ1-1; perhaps TRBD1 as D (6 bases). Germline V gives CDR1 MNHNS, CDR2 SASEGT. Trimming took off 6 bases at V and 6 bases at J, with 14 bases between the two ends. This CDR3 comprises 13 residues.

This clonotype has at least ten counts. The V gene is TRBV28, the J gene TRBJ2-1; 9 bases are shared with TRBD2. CDR3 length: 15 amino acids. Germline V CDR1 and CDR2: MDHEN, SYDVKM. After removal of 2 bases from V and 6 bases from J, the junction contained 5 bases not matched to a gene. Here the CDR3 DNA reads TGTGCCAGCAGTTTAATGGGACTAGCCCCCAATGAGCAGTTCTTC. It codes for CASSLMGLAPNEQFF.